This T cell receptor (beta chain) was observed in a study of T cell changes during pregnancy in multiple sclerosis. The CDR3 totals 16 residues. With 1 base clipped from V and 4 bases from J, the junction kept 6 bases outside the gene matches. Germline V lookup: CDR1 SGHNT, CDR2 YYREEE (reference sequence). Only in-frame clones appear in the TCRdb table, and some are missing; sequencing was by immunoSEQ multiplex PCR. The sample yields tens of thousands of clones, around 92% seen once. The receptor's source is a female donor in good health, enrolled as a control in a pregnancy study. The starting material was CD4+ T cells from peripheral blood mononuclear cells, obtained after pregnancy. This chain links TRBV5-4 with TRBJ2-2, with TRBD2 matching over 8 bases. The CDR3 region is CASSLTSGSPTGELFF. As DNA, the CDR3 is TGTGCCAGCAGCTTGACCAGCGGGAGTCCCACCGGGGAGCTGTTTTTT.